What follows are 9 T cell receptor beta chains derived from one specimen sequenced in a study of cytomegalovirus exposure and HLA in healthy donors. The primer mix had 60 Vbeta and 13 Jbeta primers. Assay used: immunoSEQ multiplex PCR; TCRdb lists only in-frame clones, some missing. The sample carries more than 120,000 clones, under 90% recorded once. The sequenced sample consisted of PBMCs. The source is a male donor in good health and CMV-seronegative.

This clone was seen once. The chain joins TRBV5-1 to TRBJ2-5; D is ambiguous. V lost 0 bases to trimming and J lost 5 bases, with 14 bases between them. Germline V gives CDR1 SGHRS, CDR2 YFSETQ. The CDR3 covers 15 residues. The DNA for the CDR3 is TGCGCCAGCAGCTTGGAACAGAACGTTGGGGAGACCCAGTACTTC. Protein product: CASSLEQNVGETQYF. Full variable domain (rest looked up from reference TRBV5-1 and TRBJ2-5): KAGVTQTPRYLIKTRGQQVTLSCSPISGHRSVSWYQQTPGQGLQFLFEYFSETQRNKGNFPGRFSGRQFSNSRSEMNVSTLELGDSALYLCASSLEQNVGETQYFGPGTRLLVL.

The J gene is TRBJ2-7, the V gene TRBV19, with TRBD2 matching 12 bases. This CDR3 comprises 14 residues. The V gene end was trimmed by 9 bases and the J gene end by 7 bases; junction bases not matched to a gene: 10. CDR1 is LNHDA and CDR2 is SQIVND in the germline V gene (reference sequence). The CDR3 here is CASSSGLAGTEQYF. CDR3 sequence (DNA): TGTGCCAGCTCCAGCGGACTAGCGGGAACTGAGCAGTACTTC. Full variable domain (outside the CDR3, taken from reference TRBV19 and TRBJ2-7): DGGITQSPKYLFRKEGQNVTLSCEQNLNHDAMYWYRQDPGQGLRLIYYSQIVNDFQKGDIAEGYSVSREKKESFPLTVTSAQKNPTAFYLCASSSGLAGTEQYFGPGTRLTVT.

The chain combines TRBV7-2 with TRBJ2-7; the D gene is possibly TRBD1 (5 bases). The germline V gene encodes CDR1 SGHTA and CDR2 FQGNSA. The CDR3 contains 14 residues. The V and J ends lost 5 bases and 1 base respectively, with 12 bases between them. The CDR3 DNA reads TGTGCCAGCAGCCCGGTGACAGAGTCCTACGAGCAGTACTTC. This encodes CASSPVTESYEQYF.

The chain joins TRBV29-1 to TRBJ2-5, with 8 bases matching TRBD1. The CDR3 totals 15 residues. Germline lookup yields CDR1 SQVTM and CDR2 ANQGSEA. V lost 4 bases to trimming and J lost 1 base; unmatched junction nucleotides: 8. The DNA of the CDR3 is TGCAGCGTTGGGGGGACAGGACCACCCCAAGAGACCCAGTACTTC. As protein: CSVGGTGPPQETQYF. The variable domain in full, with the rest retrieved from reference TRBV29-1 and TRBJ2-5, is SAVISQKPSRDICQRGTSLTIQCQVDSQVTMMFWYRQQPGQSLTLIATANQGSEATYESGFVIDKFPISRPNLTFSTLTVSNMSPEDSSIYLCSVGGTGPPQETQYFGPGTRLLVL.

V gene TRBV5-8 combines with J gene TRBJ1-4, with TRBD1 matching 7 bases. Germline CDR1 reads SGHTS; CDR2 reads YDEGEE. After removal of 8 bases from V and 4 bases from J, the junction contained 11 bases not matched to a gene. The CDR3 contains 15 residues. The CDR3, as DNA: TGTGCCAGTGGTTCCACAACAGGGGTTAATGAAAAACTGTTTTTT. Translation gives CASGSTTGVNEKLFF.

This chain joins TRBV25-1 and TRBJ2-7; TRBD2 is a possible D gene (5 bases). The V gene's germline CDR1 is MGHDK and CDR2 SYGVNS. The CDR3 is 12 amino acids. Between the trimmed V and J ends, which lost 8 bases and 8 bases, there was a span of 16 bases. CDR3 in amino acids: CASCPNPGKQYF. Written as DNA, the CDR3 is TGTGCCAGCTGCCCTAACCCGGGAAAGCAGTACTTC.

The gene calls are TRBV30 and TRBJ1-4, with 7 bases aligning to TRBD1. Germline CDR1 is GTSNPN and CDR2 is SVGIG (reference sequence). This CDR3 comprises 18 residues. Germline trimming cut 4 bases from V and 0 bases from J; bases unmatched to any gene: 14. The CDR3 loop is CAWKGFGGGRATNEKLFF. The CDR3 nucleotides are TGTGCCTGGAAGGGTTTCGGAGGGGGCCGAGCAACTAATGAAAAACTGTTTTTT.

The chain combines TRBV7-9 with TRBJ2-2; 8 nucleotides line up with TRBD2. CDR3 size: 15 residues. The germline CDR1 and CDR2 sequences are SEHNR and FQNEAQ (reference sequence). Trimming cost V 9 bases and J 2 bases; bases outside gene matches: 8. The CDR3 is CASTSGGVNTGELFF. The CDR3 nucleotides are TGTGCCAGTACATCGGGGGGGGTAAACACCGGGGAGCTGTTTTTT. The variable domain in full, completed from reference TRBV7-9 and TRBJ2-2, reads DTGVSQNPRHKITKRGQNVTFRCDPISEHNRLYWYRQTLGQGPEFLTYFQNEAQLEKSRLLSDRFSAERPKGSFSTLEIQRTEQGDSAMYLCASTSGGVNTGELFFGEGSRLTVL.

The V and J genes are TRBV4-1 and TRBJ2-7; possibly TRBD2 for D (5 bases). This CDR3 contains 17 residues. Trimming cost V 0 bases and J 5 bases, with 20 bases left between them. Germline lookup yields CDR1 MGHRA and CDR2 YSYEKL. The CDR3 region has the DNA TGCGCCAGCAGCCAAGATGGCAGCCAGCGGAGTCCCCACGAGCAGTACTTC. As protein: CASSQDGSQRSPHEQYF.